This T cell receptor (beta chain) derives from a study of blood T cell repertoires in COVID-19. Trimming removed 3 bases from V and 4 bases from J, with 13 bases in between. The CDR3 covers 14 residues. Germline CDR1 reads GTSNPN; CDR2 reads SVGIG (reference sequence). As processed by the authors: Counts of nucleated cells, estimated from reference gene primer amplification, were obtained. Method: immunoSEQ multiplex PCR; TCRdb's copy keeps in-frame clones and lacks some. The DNA was the basis for D and trimming; V, J and clone size are from that table. The sample shows about 310,000 clones, roughly 89% of them seen only once.

The sequence derives from a woman aged 18-29 years with acute COVID-19. Sequenced material: PBMCs or T cells enriched from blood (not recorded which). The chain uses TRBV30 and TRBJ1-5, with D possibly being TRBD1 (6 bases). The CDR3 region has the DNA TGTGCCTGGAGCAGGCAGGGGCGGAATCAGCCCCAGCATTTT. It specifies CAWSRQGRNQPQHF.